These 8 T cell receptor beta chains were all obtained from the same sample, sequenced in a study of response to subunit inactivated influenza vaccine. TCRdb analysed the RT-PCR reads with MiXCR anew, one entry per CDR3 protein. This sample carries roughly 520,000 distinct CDR3 sequences, approximately 24% of them seen once, and the ten largest clones take 1.9%. The specimen was CD4+ T cells sorted from PBMCs, collected 5 to 6 days after vaccination. The receptors were sampled from a man aged 50-59 years who received an inactivated influenza vaccine.

The J gene is TRBJ2-1, the V gene TRBV20-1; D gene ambiguous. The CDR3 length is 14 residues. The germline V gene encodes CDR1 DFQATT and CDR2 SNEGSKA (reference sequence). Trimming left V 0 bases short and J 1 base short, with 7 bases between. CDR3 residues: CSAREGRSYNEQFF. The CDR3 DNA reads TGCAGTGCTAGAGAGGGCCGATCCTACAATGAGCAGTTCTTC.

This clonotype showed up just once. The chain recombines TRBV7-9 with TRBJ2-7; D unresolved. V lost 0 bases and J lost 7, with 7 bases in between. The CDR3 spans 12 residues. The germline V gene has CDR1 SEHNR and CDR2 FQNEAQ (reference sequence). The CDR3 sequence is CASSLAREEQYF. As DNA, the CDR3 is TGTGCCAGCAGCTTAGCGCGCGAAGAGCAGTACTTC.

This clonotype was detected a few times. The rearrangement joins TRBV29-1 to TRBJ2-3, with 8 nucleotides matching TRBD2. The germline gives CDR1 SQVTM, CDR2 ANQGSEA. The ends lost 7 bases at V and 3 bases at J; junction bases unmatched: 3. The CDR3 sequence is 12 residues long. The CDR3 sequence is CSASGGTDTQYF. For the CDR3, the DNA is TGCAGCGCCTCGGGAGGGACAGATACGCAGTATTTT.

This chain uses TRBV20-1 with TRBJ2-1; 11 positions match TRBD2. The germline V gene encodes CDR1 DFQATT and CDR2 SNEGSKA (reference sequence). The CDR3 totals 18 residues. After removal of 0 bases from V and 6 bases from J, the junction contained 13 bases not matched to a gene. CDR3 in amino acids: CSARDKTGLAGFSNEQFF. CDR3 in DNA: TGCAGTGCTAGAGACAAAACCGGACTAGCGGGTTTCTCCAATGAGCAGTTCTTC.

The gene calls are TRBV12-3 or TRBV12-4 and TRBJ2-7, with 8 positions matching TRBD2. The CDR3 is made up of 15 amino acids. J was trimmed by 1 base and V by 6 bases; bases with no gene match: 8. CDR3 protein: CASSRDSGMSYEQYF. The CDR3 DNA sequence: TGTGCCAGCAGCCGTGATAGCGGGATGTCCTACGAGCAGTACTTC.

The genes are TRBV11-2 and TRBJ2-1; D gene unclear. Looked up from germline, CDR1 is SGHAT and CDR2 is FQNNGV. Between the trimmed V and J ends, which lost 0 bases and 8 bases, there was a span of 11 bases. CDR3 length: 14 amino acids. DNA for the CDR3: TGTGCCAGCAGCTTAGACGGGCTTTCATATGAGCAGTTCTTC. Amino acids: CASSLDGLSYEQFF.

This clonotype showed up just a few times. The V and J genes are TRBV9 and TRBJ2-1; 10 bases fit TRBD2. CDR3 length equals 17 residues. Germline CDR1 SGDLS, CDR2 YYNGEE. Unmatched junction bases numbered 10, after V lost 3 bases and J lost 4 bases. CDR3 residues: CASSANLAGGNYNEQFF. The CDR3 bases are TGTGCCAGCAGCGCAAACTTAGCGGGAGGTAATTACAATGAGCAGTTCTTC.

This clonotype was recorded a few times. The chain links TRBV7-6 to TRBJ2-1, with D possibly being TRBD2 (5 bases). Between the trimmed V and J ends, which lost 5 bases and 0 bases, there was a span of 14 bases. The CDR3 spans 16 residues. Germline V gives CDR1 SGHVS, CDR2 FNYEAQ. CDR3 protein: CASSNRLPGSYNEQFF. In nucleotides, the CDR3 is TGTGCCAGCAGCAATAGACTACCCGGCTCCTACAATGAGCAGTTCTTC.